Following are 20 T cell receptor beta chains from one sample sequenced in a study of blood T cells in healthy people across ages. The authors ran a second PCR of about 6 to 11 cycles using a sample-barcoded 5' primer and a J-beta primer mix. TCRdb called the 5' RACE reads again in MiXCR, with one record for every CDR3 protein. The sample has some 710,000 distinct CDR3 sequences, about a fifth seen once. The sequencing sample was made of blood. These receptor sequences come from a man between 65 and 85 years old in good health.

This clonotype was counted between two and nine times. V and J are TRBV29-1 and TRBJ2-3, with a weak D call TRBD2 (5 bases). Between the trimmed V and J ends, which lost 0 bases and 4 bases, there was a span of 11 bases. The germline V gene has CDR1 SQVTM and CDR2 ANQGSEA. The CDR3 totals 14 residues. This CDR3 is CSVEDGRTPDTQYF. In DNA form, the CDR3 reads TGCAGCGTTGAAGATGGGAGAACCCCAGATACGCAGTATTTT.

A few counts support this clonotype. The chain links TRBV5-6 to TRBJ1-5, with D perhaps TRBD1 (5 bases). Germline V gene data show CDR1 as SGHDT and CDR2 as YYEEEE. The CDR3 totals 15 residues. V was shortened by 2 bases and J by 7 bases, with 16 bases between the two germline ends. The CDR3 here is CASSLSGREGQPQHF. The CDR3 bases are TGTGCCAGCAGCTTATCCGGCAGGGAAGGGCAGCCCCAGCATTTT.

Ten or more counts support this clonotype. The rearrangement uses TRBV6-1 and TRBJ2-1; D gene unclear. V was shortened by 0 bases and J by 8 bases, with 11 bases between the two germline ends. The CDR3 has 14 residues. Germline-derived CDR1 and CDR2 are MNHNS and SASEGT. The CDR3: CASSEALRVDEQFF. CDR3 in DNA: TGTGCCAGCAGTGAAGCGCTTCGGGTCGATGAGCAGTTCTTC.

The chain carries TRBV4-2 and TRBJ1-2; 9 nucleotides agree with TRBD1. Trimming removed 0 bases from V and 6 bases from J; junction bases left unmatched: 5. Germline CDR1 LGHNA, CDR2 YNFKEQ. CDR3 length equals 15 residues. The CDR3 is CASSQDGQGINGYTF. CDR3 sequence (DNA): TGTGCCAGCAGCCAAGATGGACAGGGGATCAATGGCTACACCTTC.

V is TRBV15 and J is TRBJ2-3; 8 nucleotides line up with TRBD2. CDR3 length equals 17 residues. After removal of 0 bases from V and 6 bases from J, the junction contained 11 bases not matched to a gene. Germline-derived CDR1 and CDR2 are LNHNV and YYDKDF (reference sequence). CDR3 bases: TGTGCCACCAGCAGAGATAGCGGGGTCTCCTTGGGGGATACGCAGTATTTT. It yields the protein CATSRDSGVSLGDTQYF.

The chain is built from TRBV5-1 and TRBJ2-2; D not certain. CDR1 and CDR2 from the germline V gene are SGHRS and YFSETQ. The CDR3 spans 15 residues. Deletions cut 1 base from V and 2 bases from J, with 9 bases between. The CDR3 DNA reads TGCGCCAGCAGCTTGTTATCTGATAACACCGGGGAGCTGTTTTTT. Translation gives CASSLLSDNTGELFF.

V is TRBV6-5 and J is TRBJ1-4; 7 nucleotides agree with TRBD1. CDR3 size: 14 residues. Germline V gives CDR1 MNHEY, CDR2 SVGAGI. The junction had 11 bases not matched to a gene; V was cut back by 8 bases and J by 8 bases. This chain's CDR3 is CASRATGTKEKLFF. CDR3 nucleotides: TGTGCCAGCCGAGCGACAGGGACCAAGGAAAAACTGTTTTTT.

The genes are TRBV7-3 and TRBJ1-3; TRBD1 agrees at 8 bases. CDR3 length: 15 amino acids. Germline V gene data show CDR1 as SGHTA and CDR2 as FQGTGA. The junction had 4 bases not matched to a gene; V was cut back by 4 bases and J by 2 bases. The CDR3 spells CASSSDRGAGNTIYF. CDR3 sequence (DNA): TGTGCCAGCAGCTCAGACAGGGGCGCTGGAAACACCATATATTTT. Drawing the rest from reference TRBV7-3 and TRBJ1-3, the complete variable domain is GAGVSQTPSNKVTEKGKYVELRCDPISGHTALYWYRQSLGQGPEFLIYFQGTGAADDSGLPNDRFFAVRPEGSVSTLKIQRTERGDSAVYLCASSSDRGAGNTIYFGEGSWLTVV.

This clonotype was seen only a few times. V and J are TRBV29-1 and TRBJ2-7; D gene unclear. Germline lookup yields CDR1 SQVTM and CDR2 ANQGSEA. The CDR3 spans 13 residues. Trimming removed 5 bases at V and 0 bases at J, with 11 bases between. CDR3 sequence reads: CSVNLVASYEQYF. CDR3 in DNA: TGCAGCGTTAATCTGGTAGCCTCCTACGAGCAGTACTTC.

The chain has TRBV7-2 and TRBJ2-2; 11 nucleotides align to TRBD2. Germline lookup yields CDR1 SGHTA and CDR2 FQGNSA. This CDR3 is built from 17 residues. After removal of 5 bases from V and 5 bases from J, the junction contained 10 bases not matched to a gene. CDR3 sequence: CASSEPALAGDTGELFF. In nucleotides, the CDR3 is TGTGCCAGCAGCGAACCGGCACTAGCGGGAGATACCGGGGAGCTGTTTTTT.

The DNA for the CDR3 is TGTGCCTCCCGCGGCGGGGGGATTTACGCGAACACCGGGGAGCTGTTTTTT. It codes for CASRGGGIYANTGELFF. The J gene is TRBJ2-2, the V gene TRBV19; 8 bases map to TRBD2. J gave up 0 bases and V 11 bases, and 14 bases lay outside the gene matches. The germline gives CDR1 LNHDA, CDR2 SQIVND (reference sequence). This CDR3 has 17 amino acids.

This clonotype has just a few counts. V gene TRBV19 combines with J gene TRBJ1-1; perhaps TRBD1 as D (5 bases). The CDR3 length is 14 residues. Trimming shortened V by 3 bases and J by 4 bases, and 12 bases separated the two germline ends. From germline, CDR1 is LNHDA and CDR2 SQIVND (reference sequence). This CDR3 is CASSIPGKSTEAFF. CDR3 DNA: TGTGCCAGTAGTATCCCAGGGAAGAGCACTGAAGCTTTCTTT.

V and J are TRBV4-1 and TRBJ2-3; D may be TRBD1 (6 bases). The germline V and J ends were trimmed by 0 bases and 0 bases, with 19 bases remaining between them. Germline V gene data show CDR1 as MGHRA and CDR2 as YSYEKL. The CDR3 covers 19 residues. The CDR3 coding sequence is TGCGCCAGCAGCCAAGAATCCCTTAGGCAAACAGGGAGCACAGATACGCAGTATTTT. Translation gives CASSQESLRQTGSTDTQYF.

This sequence joins TRBV6-6 and TRBJ2-3; D remains unclear. Germline V gives CDR1 MNHNY, CDR2 SVGAGI (reference sequence). Trimming removed 3 bases from V and 5 bases from J, with 12 bases in between. The CDR3 sequence is 14 residues long. DNA for the CDR3: TGTGCCAGCAGTTATATGCAGGTCGTAGATACGCAGTATTTT. It encodes CASSYMQVVDTQYF.

This clonotype has only a few counts. The chain couples TRBV19 to TRBJ1-6, with D maybe TRBD1 (6 bases). CDR1 is LNHDA, CDR2 SQIVND, per germline (reference sequence). This CDR3 is built from 15 residues. V was pared by 4 bases and J by 6 bases, with 13 bases between. CDR3 residues: CASSTNRDGNSPLHF. CDR3 nucleotide sequence: TGTGCCAGTAGTACAAACAGGGACGGTAATTCACCCCTCCACTTT.

The chain uses TRBV7-7 and TRBJ2-3; D is perhaps TRBD1 or TRBD2 (5 bases each). V was shortened by 5 bases and J by 0 bases, with 15 bases between the two germline ends. Germline lookup yields CDR1 SSHAT and CDR2 FNYEAQ (reference sequence). The CDR3 length is 16 residues. CDR3: CASSLGVGASTDTQYF. The CDR3 nucleotides read TGTGCCAGCAGCCTAGGAGTCGGGGCTAGCACAGATACGCAGTATTTT.

This chain links TRBV5-6 with TRBJ1-6; D possibly corresponds to TRBD1 (5 bases). Per the germline V gene, CDR1 is SGHDT and CDR2 is YYEEEE. Between the trimmed V and J ends, which lost 5 bases and 5 bases, there was a span of 14 bases. The CDR3 extends over 15 amino acids. This CDR3 reads CASSGGTGNNSPLHF. The CDR3 coding sequence is TGTGCCAGCAGTGGCGGCACAGGCAATAATTCACCCCTCCACTTT. Based on the CDR3 plus reference TRBV5-6 and TRBJ1-6, the full variable domain is DAGVTQSPTHLIKTRGQQVTLRCSPKSGHDTVSWYQQALGQGPQFIFQYYEEEERQRGNFPDRFSGHQFPNYSSELNVNALLLGDSALYLCASSGGTGNNSPLHFGNGTRLTVT.

To note about this clonotype: Given the absence of the conserved phenylalanine or tryptophan at the CDR3 end, a read error is likely. The J gene is TRBJ2-2, the V gene TRBV7-9; D is ambiguous. Germline V gene sequence: CDR1 SEHNR, CDR2 FQNEAQ (reference sequence). V lost 3 bases and J lost 2, with 7 bases in between. The CDR3 sequence is 14 residues long. The CDR3 reads CASSLTQNTGELFL. CDR3 coding DNA: TGTGCCAGCAGCTTGACACAAAACACCGGGGAGCTGTTTCTT.

This chain links TRBV5-1 with TRBJ1-1, with D hard to call. V gave up 1 base and J gave up 2 bases, with 15 bases separating them. This CDR3 is built from 16 residues. Germline loops: CDR1 SGHRS, CDR2 YFSETQ. This CDR3 reads CASSLWVRGLNTEAFF. The CDR3 nucleotides are TGCGCCAGCAGCTTGTGGGTCAGAGGCCTTAACACTGAAGCTTTCTTT. Using reference TRBV5-1 and TRBJ1-1 for the parts outside the CDR3, the full variable domain is KAGVTQTPRYLIKTRGQQVTLSCSPISGHRSVSWYQQTPGQGLQFLFEYFSETQRNKGNFPGRFSGRQFSNSRSEMNVSTLELGDSALYLCASSLWVRGLNTEAFFGQGTRLTVV.

The chain's CDR3 is CASTTVGGDFSYEQYF. CDR3 nucleotides: TGTGCCAGTACTACCGTGGGGGGTGACTTTTCCTACGAGCAGTACTTC. The genes are TRBV19 and TRBJ2-7, with a weak D call TRBD2 (6 bases). CDR3 length equals 16 residues. The germline V gene has CDR1 LNHDA and CDR2 SQIVND (reference sequence). V was clipped by 7 bases and J by 1 base, with 20 bases between them.